This TCR beta chain emerged from a study of tumor and adjacent non-tumor tissue in lung cancer. In the study overall: The cohort had approximately 13 adenocarcinoma, a couple of squamous cell and 1 small cell patients. Around 4.4 million productive TCRbeta reads were obtained per sample on average. Aged roughly 31 to 80 years, patients included 10 men and about five women with stage I to III disease.

CDR3 length: 15 amino acids. Trimming removed 4 bases at V and 4 bases at J, with 16 bases between. Germline CDR1 and CDR2: SGHTA and FQGNSA. The library came from three nested PCR rounds adapted from ARM-PCR protocols. Each CDR3 protein gets one entry after TCRdb re-called the multiplex PCR reads with MiXCR. The sample lists almost 75,000 distinct CDR3 sequences; under 70% were seen once. This sample's RNA came from whole unsorted tissue. More than 3 cm separated this lung sample from the edge of the tumor. In regard to this clonotype: Its antigen is currently unknown.

Study findings and constraints: Top 100 clones took a larger repertoire share in normal lung.

The chain carries TRBV7-2 and TRBJ1-2; a weak D match, TRBD1 (5 bases). Sequencing was performed on distant non-tumor lung tissue. This receptor was taken from a woman in her fifties or sixties with non-small cell lung cancer. The CDR3 coding sequence is TGTGCCAGCAGCTCGAGCGGACTCAGGGTCTATGGCTACACCTTC. It is translated as CASSSSGLRVYGYTF.